The 4 T cell receptor beta chains listed next were all sequenced from one sample in a study of blood T cells in healthy people across ages. A J-beta primer mix and a sample-barcoded 5' primer were used in a second PCR of about 7 to 11 cycles. TCRdb reprocessed the 5' RACE reads with MiXCR, giving one entry per CDR3 protein. This table has fewer than 700,000 distinct CDR3 sequences, 40% to 45% appearing once. The sample was blood. These receptors all stem from a man older than 75 in good health.

In its sample, this clonotype was seen a few times. V is TRBV7-3 and J is TRBJ1-2; the D gene is possibly TRBD1 (5 bases). V gave up 0 bases and J gave up 5 bases, with 10 bases separating them. The CDR3 extends over 14 amino acids. The germline V gene has CDR1 SGHTA and CDR2 FQGTGA. The CDR3 region has the DNA TGTGCCAGCAGCTTAACCGGGACGGCATATGGCTACACCTTC. Amino acid sequence: CASSLTGTAYGYTF.

Points on this clonotype: Germline and junction disagree at one end, which may indicate a read error. The chain uses TRBV27 and TRBJ2-1; no reliable D call. CDR3 length: 11 amino acids. Germline assignment: CDR1 MNHEY and CDR2 SMNVEV (reference sequence). CDR3 loop: CAIQGANEQLF. CDR3 bases: TGTGCCATCCAAGGAGCTAATGAGCAGCTCTTC.

V and J are TRBV4-3 and TRBJ2-2; 11 bases align to TRBD1. Germline-derived CDR1 and CDR2 are LGHNA and YSLEER. This CDR3 region has 20 residues. V trimming: 2 bases; J trimming: 6 bases; junction bases outside the gene matches: 17. The CDR3 spells CASSQTPDRGRPLFPGELFF. In DNA form, the CDR3 reads TGCGCCAGCAGCCAAACGCCGGACAGGGGGCGCCCCCTGTTCCCCGGGGAGCTGTTTTTT.

As concerns this clonotype: A much larger clone lies one base from this, so it may be a read error. This chain links TRBV28 with TRBJ1-1; D possibly corresponds to TRBD1 (6 bases). Per the germline V gene, CDR1 is MDHEN and CDR2 is SYDVKM. The CDR3 is 12 amino acids. DNA for the CDR3: TGTGCCAGCAGTTCCGGACAGACTGGAGCTTTCTTT. This sequence encodes CASSSGQTGAFF. Together with reference TRBV28 and TRBJ1-1, the CDR3 gives the full variable domain: DVKVTQSSRYLVKRTGEKVFLECVQDMDHENMFWYRQDPGLGLRLIYFSYDVKMKEKGDIPEGYSVSREKKERFSLILESASTNQTSMYLCASSSGQTGAFFGQGTRLTVV.